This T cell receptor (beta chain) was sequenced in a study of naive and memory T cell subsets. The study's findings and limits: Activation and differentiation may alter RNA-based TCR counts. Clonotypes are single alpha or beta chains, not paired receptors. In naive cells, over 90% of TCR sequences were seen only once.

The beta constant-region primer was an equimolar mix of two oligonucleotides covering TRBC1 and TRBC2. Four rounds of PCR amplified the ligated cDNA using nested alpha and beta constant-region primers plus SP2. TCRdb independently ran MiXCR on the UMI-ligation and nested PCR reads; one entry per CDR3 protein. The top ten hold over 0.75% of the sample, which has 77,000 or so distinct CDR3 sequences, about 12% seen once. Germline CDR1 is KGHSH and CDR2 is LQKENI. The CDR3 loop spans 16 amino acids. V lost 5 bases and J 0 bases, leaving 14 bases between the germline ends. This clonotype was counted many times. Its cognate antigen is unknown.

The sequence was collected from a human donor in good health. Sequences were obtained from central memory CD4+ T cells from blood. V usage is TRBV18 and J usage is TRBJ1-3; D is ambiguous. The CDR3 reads CASSAPVQSSGNTIYF. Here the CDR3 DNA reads TGTGCCAGCTCAGCCCCGGTTCAGAGCTCTGGAAACACCATATATTTT.